Listed below are T cell receptor beta chains from one sample, sequenced in a study of low-dose radiotherapy and immunotherapy resistance in tumors. TCRdb used MiXCR to reprocess the reads, holding one entry per CDR3 protein. Seen here are tens of thousands of distinct CDR3 sequences, 20% to 25% observed once, and the top ten hold about 8.3%. The specimen was PBMCs, collected after low-dose radiotherapy plus immunotherapy. The receptor set was obtained from a female donor with ovarian cancer. Both conserved end residues are part of each CDR3. D genes are given only for firm matches. Clone size is shown for a subset of rows, as once, few, many or a class of expanded clone.

D gene	V gene	J gene	clone size	CDR3 protein	CDR3 DNA
NA	TRBV20-1	TRBJ2-6	few	CSAPVAGANVLTF	TGCAGTGCCCCCGTCGCTGGGGCCAACGTCCTGACTTTC
NA	TRBV5-1	TRBJ2-7	NA	CASSRDSSSYEQYF	TGCGCCAGCAGCAGGGACTCGAGCTCCTACGAGCAGTACTTC
NA	TRBV6-6	TRBJ2-7	many	CASSYQGTSSYEQYF	TGTGCCAGCAGTTACCAGGGAACCAGCTCCTACGAGCAGTACTTC
NA	TRBV29-1	TRBJ2-4	few	CSVQLAKNIQYF	TGCAGCGTGCAGCTAGCCAAAAACATTCAGTACTTC
TRBD2	TRBV19	TRBJ2-2	many	CASLAGVIGELFF	TGTGCCAGTTTAGCGGGGGTGATCGGGGAGCTGTTTTTT
TRBD2	TRBV4-1	TRBJ2-1	NA	CASSQDSSGSYNEQFF	TGCGCCAGCAGCCAAGATTCTAGCGGCTCCTACAATGAGCAGTTCTTC
TRBD1	TRBV5-1	TRBJ1-2	many	CASSLTSDRERHGYTF	TGCGCCAGCAGCTTAACGTCGGACAGGGAGAGGCATGGCTACACCTTC
NA	TRBV28	TRBJ1-6	many	CASSFFHSSPLHF	TGTGCCAGCAGTTTTTTTCACAGCTCACCCCTCCACTTT
NA	TRBV11-2	TRBJ2-3	many	CASSLQDTQYF	TGTGCCAGCAGCTTACAAGATACGCAGTATTTT
TRBD2	TRBV7-3	TRBJ2-1	few	CASSLTSGMEYNEQFF	TGTGCCAGCAGCTTAACTAGCGGGATGGAATACAATGAGCAGTTCTTC
NA	TRBV5-5	TRBJ1-5	NA	CASSLPNQPQHF	TGTGCCAGCAGCTTGCCAAATCAGCCCCAGCATTTT
TRBD2	TRBV9	TRBJ2-3	many	CASSVGASGGVGSTDTQYF	TGTGCCAGCAGCGTAGGGGCTAGCGGGGGGGTCGGAAGCACAGATACGCAGTATTTT
NA	TRBV6-5	TRBJ2-3	many	CASSYGGTDTQYF	TGTGCCAGCAGTTACGGGGGAACAGATACGCAGTATTTT
TRBD2	TRBV10-3	TRBJ2-1	NA	CAISESTGSGRHNEQFF	TGTGCCATCAGTGAGTCGACCGGGAGCGGGAGGCACAATGAGCAGTTCTTC
TRBD2	TRBV18	TRBJ2-1	many	CASSGLAASYNEQFF	TGTGCCAGCTCTGGACTAGCGGCCTCCTACAATGAGCAGTTCTTC
NA	TRBV5-4	TRBJ2-7	NA	CASSADGPYEQYF	TGTGCCAGCAGCGCAGACGGTCCCTACGAGCAGTACTTC
TRBD1	TRBV4-2	TRBJ2-2	many	CASSQAGGSFTGELFF	TGTGCCAGCAGCCAAGCAGGGGGCAGTTTCACCGGGGAGCTGTTTTTT
NA	TRBV13	TRBJ1-2	many	CASSLVAGDGYTF	TGTGCCAGCAGTCTCGTTGCGGGGGACGGCTACACCTTC
TRBD1	TRBV28	TRBJ1-2	NA	CASSLPGTGNYGYTF	TGTGCCAGCAGCCTTCCCGGGACAGGGAACTATGGCTACACCTTC
TRBD1	TRBV9	TRBJ1-4	many	CASIPNDDRDGEKLFF	TGTGCCAGCATCCCAAACGACGACAGGGACGGGGAAAAACTGTTTTTT
NA	TRBV5-4	TRBJ2-1	many	CASSLGSSDEQFF	TGTGCCAGCAGCTTGGGTAGCAGTGATGAGCAGTTCTTC
NA	TRBV5-6	TRBJ1-2	many	CASSFGGNYGYTF	TGTGCCAGCAGCTTCGGGGGGAACTATGGCTACACCTTC
NA	TRBV4-1	TRBJ1-3	NA	CASSQDWKTGNTIYF	TGCGCCAGCAGCCAAGATTGGAAGACTGGAAACACCATATATTTT
TRBD1	TRBV28	TRBJ2-1	NA	CASSSGPGQVTYNEQFF	TGTGCCAGCAGTTCGGGGCCGGGACAGGTGACCTACAATGAGCAGTTCTTC
TRBD2	TRBV5-6	TRBJ2-1	NA	CASSWLLAGVSYNEQFF	TGTGCCAGCAGCTGGCTACTAGCGGGCGTCTCCTACAATGAGCAGTTCTTC
NA	TRBV3-1	TRBJ2-7	NA	CASSEGTAYEQYF	TGTGCCAGCAGCGAGGGGACCGCCTACGAGCAGTACTTC
NA	TRBV19	TRBJ2-6	many	CASSIESSGANVLTF	TGTGCCAGTAGTATAGAGAGCTCTGGGGCCAACGTCCTGACTTTC
TRBD1	TRBV6-8	TRBJ1-1	many	CASRHMTGPATEAFF	TGTGCCAGCAGGCACATGACAGGGCCGGCCACTGAAGCTTTCTTT
TRBD1	TRBV7-7	TRBJ1-1	many	CASSLYQGQGPEAFF	TGTGCTAGCAGCCTCTATCAGGGACAGGGGCCCGAAGCTTTCTTT
NA	TRBV3-1	TRBJ2-1	many	CASSQRLDLGEQFF	TGTGCCAGCAGCCAGAGACTAGATCTTGGTGAGCAGTTCTTC
NA	TRBV6-5	TRBJ1-4	many	CASSYSSDTEKLFF	TGTGCCAGCAGTTACTCGTCAGACACTGAAAAACTGTTTTTT
TRBD2	TRBV5-1	TRBJ2-3	many	CASSLSSGGSISSTDTQYF	TGCGCCAGCAGCTTGTCATCGGGAGGCTCGATTTCTAGCACAGATACGCAGTATTTT
NA	TRBV2	TRBJ1-5	NA	CASSKAGVGNQPQHF	TGTGCCAGCAGCAAGGCAGGGGTGGGCAATCAGCCCCAGCATTTT
TRBD2	TRBV20-1	TRBJ2-7	many	CSASTSGDGLVKQYF	TGCAGTGCTTCTACTAGCGGGGATGGGTTGGTGAAGCAGTACTTC
NA	TRBV11-2	TRBJ2-1	NA	CASSAQPLGYNEQFF	TGTGCCAGCAGCGCACAGCCCCTGGGGTACAATGAGCAGTTCTTC
TRBD1	TRBV27	TRBJ2-1	few	CASSLDRGYNEQFF	TGTGCCAGCAGCCTCGACAGGGGATACAATGAGCAGTTCTTC